A single sample is the source of the 7 T cell receptor beta chains below, sequenced in a study of blood T cell repertoires in COVID-19 (dated by TCRdb to the early 2020s). Library prep was done by the immunoSEQ multiplex PCR assay. TCRdb mirrors the immuneACCESS table, restricted to in-frame sequences. Some clones are absent from its copies; in checked studies, under half trace to an unresolved V gene, and the reason for the others is unknown. This sample gives about 91,000 clones in total; roughly 71% of them show up just once. The biggest ten clones account for around a tenth of the sample. Sequenced input: peripheral blood. These receptors all come from a woman older than 75 with acute or convalescent COVID-19.

J is TRBJ2-2 and V is TRBV10-2; TRBD2 matches 10 bases. The germline gives CDR1 WSHSY, CDR2 SAAADI. V lost 4 bases and J lost 2; bases outside the gene matches: 7. This CDR3 comprises 17 residues. This CDR3 is CASSASSGGPNTGELFF. Written as DNA, the CDR3 is TGCGCCAGCAGTGCGTCTAGCGGGGGCCCCAACACCGGGGAGCTGTTTTTT.

The rearrangement uses TRBV10-3 and TRBJ1-5; 8 nucleotides line up with TRBD1. This CDR3 is 16 amino acids long. Germline lookup yields CDR1 ENHRY and CDR2 SYGVKD. The ends lost 3 bases at V and 4 bases at J; junction bases unmatched: 8. CDR3 amino acids: CAISDSTGGRNQPQHF. In DNA, the CDR3 is TGTGCCATCAGTGATTCAACAGGGGGGAGGAATCAGCCCCAGCATTTT.

A single count supports this clone. The DNA of the CDR3 is TGTGCCAGCAGCCAAGTCGGGGGAGGGGTCACAGATACGCAGTATTTT. Translation: CASSQVGGGVTDTQYF. V is TRBV3-1 (or the pseudogene TRBV3-2) and J is TRBJ2-3; 7 positions match TRBD2. This CDR3 is 16 amino acids long. V lost 1 base and J lost 2; bases outside the gene matches: 6. Per the germline V gene, CDR1 is LGHDT and CDR2 is YNNKEL (reference sequence).

The rearrangement links TRBV9 to TRBJ1-6, with D tentatively TRBD1 (6 bases). The CDR3 extends over 15 amino acids. Germline assignment: CDR1 SGDLS and CDR2 YYNGEE. Deletions cut 4 bases from V and 7 bases from J, with 15 bases between. The CDR3 here is CASSREAGANSPLHF. The DNA for the CDR3 is TGTGCCAGCAGCCGTGAGGCAGGGGCGAATTCACCCCTCCACTTT.

This clone was counted a single time. The J gene is TRBJ2-5, the V gene TRBV19; 11 nucleotides line up with TRBD2. Germline V gives CDR1 LNHDA, CDR2 SQIVND (reference sequence). The CDR3 covers 16 residues. Germline trimming cut 5 bases from V and 5 bases from J; bases unmatched to any gene: 10. The CDR3 is CASSGGLAGGGETQYF. Here the CDR3 DNA reads TGTGCCAGTAGTGGGGGGCTAGCGGGAGGCGGGGAGACCCAGTACTTC.

The chain is built from TRBV28 and TRBJ2-5; D may be TRBD1 (6 bases). The CDR3 loop spans 14 amino acids. The germline gives CDR1 MDHEN, CDR2 SYDVKM. Trimming took 4 bases from V and 3 from J, leaving 12 bases between them. CDR3 amino acids: CASSSPQGKETQYF. CDR3 DNA sequence: TGTGCCAGCAGTTCTCCTCAGGGGAAAGAGACCCAGTACTTC.

The chain carries TRBV20-1 and TRBJ2-5; tentative D call: TRBD1 (6 bases). CDR3 length: 14 amino acids. Germline-derived CDR1 and CDR2 are DFQATT and SNEGSKA (reference sequence). Trimming took 3 bases from V and 1 from J, leaving 12 bases between them. CDR3 sequence reads: CSASLDSGQETQYF. DNA of the CDR3: TGCAGTGCTAGTCTGGACAGCGGCCAAGAGACCCAGTACTTC.